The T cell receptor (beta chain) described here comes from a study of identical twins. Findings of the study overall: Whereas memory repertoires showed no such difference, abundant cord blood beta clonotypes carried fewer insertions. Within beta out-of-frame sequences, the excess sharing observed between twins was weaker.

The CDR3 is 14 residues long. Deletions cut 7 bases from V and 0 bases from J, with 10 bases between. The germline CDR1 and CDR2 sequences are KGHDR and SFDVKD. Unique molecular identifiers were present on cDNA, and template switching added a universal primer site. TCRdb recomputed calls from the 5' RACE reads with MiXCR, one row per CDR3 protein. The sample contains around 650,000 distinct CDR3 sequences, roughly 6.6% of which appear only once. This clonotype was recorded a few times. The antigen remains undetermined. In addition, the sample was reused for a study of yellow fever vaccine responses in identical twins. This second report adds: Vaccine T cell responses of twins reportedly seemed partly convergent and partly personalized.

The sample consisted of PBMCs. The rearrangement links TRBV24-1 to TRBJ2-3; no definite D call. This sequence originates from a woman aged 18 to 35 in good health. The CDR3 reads CATRARRSTDTQYF. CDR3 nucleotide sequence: TGTGCCACCAGGGCACGCCGAAGCACAGATACGCAGTATTTT.